This T cell receptor (beta chain) appears in the sequencing data of a study of OX40 agonist ivuxolimab in advanced cancers. Background on the study: Treatment received earlier with anti-PD-1, anti-PD-L1 or anti-CTLA-4 agents was allowed, and approximately 44% had some.

Worth noting for this clone: Its antigen is unknown.

Clones were sequenced by immunoSEQ multiplex PCR, and TCRdb holds only the in-frame ones, with some missing. Here the sample spans more than 40,000 clones, roughly 84% being singletons. V lost 3 bases to trimming and J lost 0 bases, with 4 bases between them. Germline CDR1 is MNHEY and CDR2 is SMNVEV (reference sequence). This CDR3 is 13 amino acids long. General study points: Those patients achieving a partial response at 0.1-3.0 mg/kg showed among the lowest clonal expansion.

The sequenced sample was CD4+ or CD8+ T cells sorted from blood, obtained in a trial of the OX40 agonist ivuxolimab. The chain joins TRBV27 to TRBJ2-3; no reliable D call. This TCR came from an adult with an advanced solid tumor such as melanoma, head and neck, liver or kidney cancer. The CDR3 DNA sequence: TGTGCCAGCAGTTTGTTGAGCACAGATACGCAGTATTTT. It translates to CASSLLSTDTQYF.